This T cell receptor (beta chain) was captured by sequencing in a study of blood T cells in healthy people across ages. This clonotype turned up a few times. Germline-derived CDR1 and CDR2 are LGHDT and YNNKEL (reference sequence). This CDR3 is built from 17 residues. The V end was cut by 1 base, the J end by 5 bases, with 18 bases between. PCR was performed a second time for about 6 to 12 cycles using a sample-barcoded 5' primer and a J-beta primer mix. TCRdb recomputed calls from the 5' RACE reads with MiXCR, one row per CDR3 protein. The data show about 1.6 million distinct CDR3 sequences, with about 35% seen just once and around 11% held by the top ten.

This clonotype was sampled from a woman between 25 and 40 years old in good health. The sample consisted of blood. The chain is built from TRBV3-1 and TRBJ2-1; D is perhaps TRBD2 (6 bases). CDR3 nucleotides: TGTGCCAGCAGCCAAGTGGTCAGGACTGGAGGGCACAATGAGCAGTTCTTC. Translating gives CASSQVVRTGGHNEQFF.